The next 27 T cell receptor beta chains were all read from a single sample in a study of cytomegalovirus exposure and HLA in healthy donors. Researchers ran the PCR with 60 Vbeta and 13 Jbeta primers. Data came from immunoSEQ multiplex PCR; TCRdb stores just in-frame clones and leaves some out. The sample shows some 89,000 clones, around 84% of them seen only once. The source material was PBMCs. These receptors were collected from a woman aged 40 to 50 in good health and CMV-seropositive.

The chain employs TRBV19 and TRBJ2-7, with 10 bases aligning to TRBD2. The V segment lost 9 bases and the J segment 6 bases; nucleotides outside the gene matches: 8. Germline CDR1 LNHDA, CDR2 SQIVND (reference sequence). The CDR3 contains 13 residues. This CDR3 is CASGIAGGGEQYF. CDR3 bases: TGTGCCAGCGGTATAGCGGGAGGAGGCGAGCAGTACTTC.

This clone has a handful of counts. The CDR3, as DNA: TGTGCCTGGAGTCGTTTCGAGACCCAGTACTTC. Translation: CAWSRFETQYF. The rearrangement uses TRBV30 and TRBJ2-5; D remains ambiguous. Germline V gene data show CDR1 as GTSNPN and CDR2 as SVGIG (reference sequence). The CDR3 extends over 11 amino acids. V dropped 2 bases and J dropped 5 bases, with 6 bases sitting between them.

J is TRBJ2-1 and V is TRBV5-8; 10 positions match TRBD2. CDR1 is SGHTS and CDR2 is YDEGEE in the germline V gene. The ends lost 2 bases at V and 7 bases at J; junction bases unmatched: 6. CDR3 length: 15 residues. DNA for the CDR3: TGTGCCAGCAGCTTCGGAGCGGGAGGGCCGAATGAGCAGTTCTTC. Translation gives CASSFGAGGPNEQFF. The entire variable domain, with the rest obtained from reference TRBV5-8 and TRBJ2-1, is as follows: EAGVTQSPTHLIKTRGQQATLRCSPISGHTSVYWYQQALGLGLQFLLWYDEGEERNRGNFPPRFSGRQFPNYSSELNVNALELEDSALYLCASSFGAGGPNEQFFGPGTRLTVL.

This clone was detected only once. The chain's CDR3 is CASSLDWDSEAFF. The CDR3 nucleotides read TGTGCCAGCAGCTTAGACTGGGACAGCGAAGCTTTCTTT. V is TRBV7-9 and J is TRBJ1-1; 7 bases fit TRBD1. This CDR3 comprises 13 residues. Germline trimming cut 1 base from V and 8 bases from J; bases unmatched to any gene: 4. The germline V gene encodes CDR1 SEHNR and CDR2 FQNEAQ (reference sequence). The variable domain in full, with the rest retrieved from reference TRBV7-9 and TRBJ1-1, is DTGVSQNPRHKITKRGQNVTFRCDPISEHNRLYWYRQTLGQGPEFLTYFQNEAQLEKSRLLSDRFSAERPKGSFSTLEIQRTEQGDSAMYLCASSLDWDSEAFFGQGTRLTVV.

The chain recombines TRBV4-1 with TRBJ1-1, with 7 bases matching TRBD1. The CDR3 is made up of 14 amino acids. V lost 1 base to trimming and J lost 2 bases; unmatched junction nucleotides: 1. Germline values: CDR1 MGHRA, CDR2 YSYEKL. DNA of the CDR3: TGCGCCAGCAGCCAAGGGGACAGAAACACTGAAGCTTTCTTT. It specifies CASSQGDRNTEAFF.

The CDR3 nucleotides are TGCGCCAGCAGCCTGACAGGGAACAACTACAATGAGCAGTTCTTC. As protein: CASSLTGNNYNEQFF. The chain carries TRBV5-1 and TRBJ2-1, with 7 positions matching TRBD1. J lost 3 bases, V lost 4 bases, and 7 bases had no gene match. Per the germline V gene, CDR1 is SGHRS and CDR2 is YFSETQ. The CDR3 has 15 residues.

The rearrangement uses TRBV6-6 and TRBJ2-2, with 8 positions matching TRBD2. Per the germline V gene, CDR1 is MNHNY and CDR2 is SVGAGI (reference sequence). The CDR3 runs to 15 residues. J lost 1 base, V lost 8 bases, and 6 bases had no gene match. The CDR3 DNA follows: TGTGCCAGCCGACGGGGGGGAGGGAACACCGGGGAGCTGTTTTTT. It encodes CASRRGGGNTGELFF.

The chain carries TRBV5-8 and TRBJ1-1; D might be TRBD1 (5 bases). The CDR3 has 12 amino acids. The V gene lost 0 bases and the J gene lost 10 bases, with 10 bases spanning the gap. Germline V lookup: CDR1 SGHTS, CDR2 YDEGEE. The DNA of the CDR3 is TGTGCCAGCAGCTTGGCCAGGGCAAGAGCTTTCTTT. It specifies CASSLARARAFF.

The rearrangement uses TRBV11-2 and TRBJ1-5; possible D gene TRBD1, 5 bases. V dropped 9 bases and J dropped 5 bases, with 14 bases sitting between them. The CDR3 covers 13 residues. Germline assignment: CDR1 SGHAT and CDR2 FQNNGV. CDR3 protein: CASGAGPHQPQHF. The CDR3 nucleotides are TGTGCCAGTGGGGCGGGGCCTCATCAGCCCCAGCATTTT.

On this clone itself: Other DNA sequences from this sample encode an identical CDR3 as well. CDR3 loop: CASSLDGGGVGEQFF. In DNA, the CDR3 is TGTGCCAGCAGCTTGGACGGGGGAGGAGTGGGTGAGCAGTTCTTC. The chain joins TRBV5-4 to TRBJ2-1; D possibly corresponds to TRBD2 (6 bases). Germline-derived CDR1 and CDR2 are SGHNT and YYREEE (reference sequence). V shed 0 bases and J shed 9 bases, with 16 bases lying between them. The CDR3 has 15 amino acids.

Comments on this clone: Sequence at one end of the junction differs from germline and may be a read error. V is TRBV10-3 and J is TRBJ1-3; D is ambiguous. Germline lookup yields CDR1 ENHRY and CDR2 SYGVKD. The CDR3 consists of 15 residues. The CDR3 DNA sequence: TGTGCCATCAGTGAGTCAAATCCACCGGGAAACACCGTATATTTT. Protein: CAISESNPPGNTVYF.

On this clone itself: The junction departs from germline at one end; a sequencing error may be responsible. This chain links TRBV13 with TRBJ1-6; no clear D gene. The germline CDR1 and CDR2 sequences are PRHDT and FYEKMQ (reference sequence). The CDR3 covers 13 residues. DNA of the CDR3: TGTGCCAGCAGCTTTTCCGCTAGAGGGCCCCACCACTTT. Translation: CASSFSARGPHHF.

This chain links TRBV29-1 with TRBJ2-5; maybe TRBD1 (6 bases). Trimming took off 8 bases at V and 2 bases at J, with 15 bases between the two ends. There are 13 residues in the CDR3. Per the germline V gene, CDR1 is SQVTM and CDR2 is ANQGSEA. CDR3 coding DNA: TGCAGCTCGAGTAGGGGGATTCAAGAGACCCAGTACTTC. Amino acids: CSSSRGIQETQYF.

The gene calls are TRBV6-1 and TRBJ2-5, with 15 bases fitting TRBD2. Germline loops: CDR1 MNHNS, CDR2 SASEGT. The CDR3 has 15 amino acids. The trim removed 11 bases at V and 2 bases at J, leaving 6 bases unmatched. The CDR3 DNA follows: TGTGCCGGAGGGGGACTAGCGGGAGGTCAAGAGACCCAGTACTTC. This translates into CAGGGLAGGQETQYF.

This sequence joins TRBV7-6 and TRBJ2-7, with TRBD2 matching 12 bases. The length of the CDR3 is 15 residues. Looked up from germline, CDR1 is SGHVS and CDR2 is FNYEAQ. Trimming removed 5 bases from V and 6 bases from J; junction bases left unmatched: 8. In nucleotides, the CDR3 is TGTGCCAGCAGCCTTCGACTAGCGGGAGTTCTCGAGCAGTACTTC. Residues: CASSLRLAGVLEQYF.

This clone was recorded only once. The rearrangement joins TRBV6-5 to TRBJ1-5; D is perhaps TRBD1 (6 bases). Looked up from germline, CDR1 is MNHEY and CDR2 is SVGAGI. Trimming removed 5 bases from V and 5 bases from J, with 13 bases in between. This CDR3 spans 14 amino acids. CDR3 bases: TGTGCCAGCAGTAATGGACAGAGTTATCAGCCCCAGCATTTT. This codes for CASSNGQSYQPQHF.

The CDR3 reads CASLQTGGADQPQHF. DNA of the CDR3: TGTGCCAGCCTCCAGACAGGGGGCGCAGATCAGCCCCAGCATTTT. The chain links TRBV2 to TRBJ1-5; 10 bases map to TRBD1. The CDR3 covers 15 residues. In germline, CDR1 is SNHLY, CDR2 FYNNEI. J lost 5 bases, V lost 8 bases, and 9 bases had no gene match.

The V gene is TRBV5-6, the J gene TRBJ1-3, with 8 positions matching TRBD1. Germline CDR1 and CDR2: SGHDT and YYEEEE. CDR3 length: 16 residues. V gave up 4 bases and J gave up 2 bases; unmatched junction bases: 8. As DNA, the CDR3 is TGTGCCAGCAGCCCAGGACAGGGCCGCCCTGGAAACACCATATATTTT. It translates to CASSPGQGRPGNTIYF.

In this sample, this clone turned up a few times. The gene calls are TRBV28 and TRBJ1-2; 10 bases match TRBD1. Germline CDR1 MDHEN, CDR2 SYDVKM. The CDR3 has 17 amino acids. Trimming removed 2 bases from V and 6 bases from J; junction bases left unmatched: 12. The CDR3 here is CASSLRNPGQGMDGYTF. The CDR3 DNA reads TGTGCCAGCAGTTTACGCAATCCGGGACAGGGGATGGATGGCTACACCTTC.

With respect to this clone: One junction end disagrees with the germline gene, perhaps due to a read error. The chain links TRBV9 to TRBJ2-1, with 7 bases matching TRBD2. This CDR3 spans 15 amino acids. Per the germline V gene, CDR1 is SGDLS and CDR2 is YYNGEE. The CDR3 here is CASSPWTRGDGEQFF. The CDR3 bases are TGTGCCAGCAGCCCCTGGACTAGAGGAGATGGTGAGCAATTCTTC.

The chain recombines TRBV10-3 with TRBJ2-3; 11 bases agree with TRBD1. Germline CDR1 is ENHRY and CDR2 is SYGVKD. This CDR3 is 15 amino acids long. V shed 6 bases, J shed 3 bases, and the junction held 5 bases outside the gene matches. The CDR3 DNA reads TGTGCCATCAGAGCCGGGGACAGGGGGACAGATACGCAGTATTTT. Its translation is CAIRAGDRGTDTQYF.

The rearrangement links TRBV5-1 to TRBJ2-5; TRBD1 is a possible D gene (5 bases). The CDR3 runs 12 residues. In germline, CDR1 is SGHRS, CDR2 YFSETQ. Trimming took 4 bases from V and 5 from J, leaving 9 bases between them. The CDR3 sequence: CASSGAGETQYF. As DNA, the CDR3 is TGCGCCAGCAGCGGGGCCGGGGAGACCCAGTACTTC.

This chain connects TRBV6-5 to TRBJ2-7, with TRBD1 matching 9 bases. This CDR3 contains 14 residues. Trimming cost V 6 bases and J 8 bases; bases outside gene matches: 11. Per the germline V gene, CDR1 is MNHEY and CDR2 is SVGAGI. The CDR3 DNA is TGTGCCAGCAGCCTGGACAGGGGAGTTTTGAAGCAGTACTTC. This encodes CASSLDRGVLKQYF.

This chain joins TRBV28 and TRBJ2-6, with D possibly matching TRBD1 (6 bases). V gave up 6 bases and J gave up 0 bases, with 9 bases separating them. Germline assignment: CDR1 MDHEN and CDR2 SYDVKM. The CDR3 runs to 15 residues. CDR3 protein: CASRDSFSGANVLTF. CDR3 DNA sequence: TGTGCCAGCAGGGACAGTTTCTCTGGGGCCAACGTCCTGACTTTC.

The rearrangement uses TRBV7-2 and TRBJ2-7; D not resolved. Germline V gene sequence: CDR1 SGHTA, CDR2 FQGNSA. Trimming cost V 8 bases and J 6 bases, with 14 bases left between them. CDR3 length: 12 amino acids. The CDR3 is CASGLTLVEQYF. CDR3 sequence (DNA): TGTGCCAGCGGCCTTACATTGGTCGAGCAGTACTTC.

This chain uses TRBV5-1 with TRBJ2-7; D uncertain. Trimming took 1 base from V and 5 from J, leaving 7 bases between them. The CDR3 sequence is 12 residues long. Germline assignment: CDR1 SGHRS and CDR2 YFSETQ. CDR3 sequence: CASSLLAHEQYF. The CDR3 coding sequence is TGCGCCAGCAGCTTGTTGGCCCACGAGCAGTACTTC.

CDR3 amino acids: CASSPGTGSPYGYTF. CDR3 DNA: TGTGCCAGCAGTCCCGGGACAGGGTCTCCCTATGGCTACACCTTC. V gene TRBV6-1 combines with J gene TRBJ1-2, with TRBD1 matching 9 bases. Germline lookup yields CDR1 MNHNS and CDR2 SASEGT. The trim removed 5 bases at V and 4 bases at J, leaving 8 bases unmatched. The CDR3 is made up of 15 amino acids.